These 10 T cell receptor beta chains originate from one sample sequenced in a study of graft-versus-host responses after intestinal transplantation. Some clones are missing from TCRdb's copy, which holds only in-frame ones; the method was immunoSEQ multiplex PCR. The sample yields about 18,000 clones, 80% to 95% seen once. The sample consisted of PBMCs, taken 357 days after transplant. All receptors come from a human patient who received an intestinal transplant, so some T cells may come from the graft donor.

The V gene is TRBV4-1, the J gene TRBJ1-4, with D unclear. CDR1 and CDR2 from the germline V gene are MGHRA and YSYEKL. The CDR3 loop spans 16 amino acids. The ends were cut back, 1 base at V and 7 bases at J, with 16 bases in the middle. As DNA, the CDR3 is TGCGCCAGCAGCCAAGGTGGGAGGGAGTGCGGTGAAAAACTGTTTTTT. Translating it yields CASSQGGRECGEKLFF.

The chain couples TRBV2 to TRBJ2-7; 7 bases match TRBD1. CDR1 and CDR2 from the germline V gene are SNHLY and FYNNEI. The CDR3 length is 13 residues. Unmatched junction bases numbered 6, after V lost 7 bases and J lost 3 bases. The CDR3 sequence is CASNQQGYYEQYF. In DNA, the CDR3 is TGTGCCAGCAACCAACAGGGGTACTACGAGCAGTACTTC.

The rearrangement uses TRBV30 and TRBJ1-1; TRBD1 agrees at 12 bases. J gave up 7 bases and V 6 bases, and 6 bases lay outside the gene matches. The CDR3 runs 13 residues. Germline V gene lookup returns CDR1 GTSNPN and CDR2 SVGIG (reference sequence). CDR3 in DNA: TGTGCCTGCCCGGGACAGGGGGCAGATGAAGCTTTCTTT. It is translated as CACPGQGADEAFF.

This clone was counted a single time. At one end, the junction sequence differs from germline, possibly due to a read error. The same CDR3 also results from other DNA sequences found in this sample. CDR3 protein: CASSLEGAGGNTEAFF. For the CDR3, the DNA is TGTGCCAGCAGCTTGGAAGGTGCCGGTGGGAACACTGAGGCTTTCTTT. This chain uses TRBV5-5 with TRBJ1-1; D unresolved. The CDR3 totals 16 residues. Germline V CDR1 and CDR2: SGHKS, YYEKEE (reference sequence). Full variable domain (outside the CDR3, taken from reference TRBV5-5 and TRBJ1-1): DAGVTQSPTHLIKTRGQQVTLRCSPISGHKSVSWYQQVLGQGPQFIFQYYEKEERGRGNFPDRFSARQFPNYSSELNVNALLLGDSALYLCASSLEGAGGNTEAFFGQGTRLTVV.

This clone was seen only a few times. The chain carries TRBV7-9 and TRBJ2-7; D gene uncertain. V was shortened by 5 bases and J by 5 bases, with 19 bases between the two germline ends. This CDR3 contains 15 residues. Germline V gene data show CDR1 as SEHNR and CDR2 as FQNEAQ (reference sequence). The CDR3 bases are TGTGCCAGCAGCCCCCGTTCCTCGCCACTGAACGAGCAGTACTTC. It translates to CASSPRSSPLNEQYF.

The chain joins TRBV6-4 to TRBJ2-2, with 10 bases aligning to TRBD2. Germline CDR1 is MRHNA and CDR2 is SNTAGT. This CDR3 contains 15 residues. Unmatched junction bases numbered 1, after V lost 0 bases and J lost 6 bases. The CDR3: CASSDSAGGPGELFF. The CDR3 DNA follows: TGTGCCAGCAGTGACTCAGCGGGAGGGCCCGGGGAGCTGTTTTTT.

The genes are TRBV28 and TRBJ2-3; no reliable D call. This CDR3 region has 10 residues. From germline, CDR1 is MDHEN and CDR2 SYDVKM. V shed 7 bases and J shed 9 bases, with 8 bases lying between them. For the CDR3, the DNA is TGTGCCAGCAAAGACGGAACGCAGTATTTT. Its translation: CASKDGTQYF.

The V call is TRBV13, the J call TRBJ2-5; maybe TRBD1 (5 bases). Trimming stripped 1 base from V and 0 bases from J, with 6 bases between. This CDR3 has 14 amino acids. Germline CDR1 is PRHDT and CDR2 is FYEKMQ (reference sequence). The CDR3 region is CASSLEGHQETQYF. The CDR3 nucleotides read TGTGCCAGCAGCTTAGAGGGGCACCAAGAGACCCAGTACTTC.

The rearrangement uses TRBV12-5 and TRBJ2-1, with D unclear. The V end lost 9 bases, the J end lost 4 bases, and 7 bases lay between the germline ends. Germline CDR1 is LGHNT and CDR2 is FRNRAP. The CDR3 sequence is 11 residues long. The CDR3 DNA reads as TGTGCTAGCTCCCAATACAATGAGCAGTTCTTC. Protein: CASSQYNEQFF.

This clone has a handful of counts. The chain employs TRBV19 and TRBJ1-2, with 8 bases lining up with TRBD1. The CDR3 sequence is 13 residues long. Germline trimming cut 4 bases from V and 8 bases from J; bases unmatched to any gene: 6. Germline V lookup: CDR1 LNHDA, CDR2 SQIVND (reference sequence). CDR3 bases: TGTGCCAGTAGTAACTCAGGGGGCAGGGGCTACACCTTC. Translation: CASSNSGGRGYTF. Together with reference TRBV19 and TRBJ1-2, the CDR3 gives the full variable domain: DGGITQSPKYLFRKEGQNVTLSCEQNLNHDAMYWYRQDPGQGLRLIYYSQIVNDFQKGDIAEGYSVSREKKESFPLTVTSAQKNPTAFYLCASSNSGGRGYTFGSGTRLTVV.